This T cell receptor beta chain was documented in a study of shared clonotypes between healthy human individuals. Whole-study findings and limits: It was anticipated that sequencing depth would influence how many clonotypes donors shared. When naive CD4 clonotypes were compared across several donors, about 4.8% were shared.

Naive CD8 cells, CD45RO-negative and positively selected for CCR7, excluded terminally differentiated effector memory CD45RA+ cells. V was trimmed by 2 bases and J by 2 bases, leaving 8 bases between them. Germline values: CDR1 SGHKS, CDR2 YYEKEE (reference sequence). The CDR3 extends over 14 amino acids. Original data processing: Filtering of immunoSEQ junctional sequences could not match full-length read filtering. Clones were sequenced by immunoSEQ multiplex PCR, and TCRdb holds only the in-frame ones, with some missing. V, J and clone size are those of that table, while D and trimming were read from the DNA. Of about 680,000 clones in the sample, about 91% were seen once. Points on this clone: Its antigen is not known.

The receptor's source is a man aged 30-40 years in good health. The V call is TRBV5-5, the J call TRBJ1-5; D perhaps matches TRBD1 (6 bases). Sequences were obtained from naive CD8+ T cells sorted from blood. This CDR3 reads CASSLQGRNQPQHF. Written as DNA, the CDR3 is TGTGCCAGCAGCTTACAGGGCCGCAATCAGCCCCAGCATTTT. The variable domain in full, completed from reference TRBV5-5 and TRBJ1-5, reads DAGVTQSPTHLIKTRGQQVTLRCSPISGHKSVSWYQQVLGQGPQFIFQYYEKEERGRGNFPDRFSARQFPNYSSELNVNALLLGDSALYLCASSLQGRNQPQHFGDGTRLSIL.